The 21 T cell receptor beta chains given below trace back to one sample, sequenced in a study of cytomegalovirus exposure and HLA in healthy donors. Method: immunoSEQ multiplex PCR; TCRdb's copy keeps in-frame clones and lacks some. Of approximately 80,000 clones in the sample, roughly 93% were seen once. Sample: PBMCs. These receptor sequences come from a woman aged 30 to 39 in good health and CMV-seronegative.

This rearrangement joins TRBV15 to TRBJ2-3; D possibly corresponds to TRBD2 (5 bases). This CDR3 is 18 amino acids long. Germline V CDR1 and CDR2: LNHNV, YYDKDF (reference sequence). Trimming pared 4 bases from V and 0 bases from J, leaving 20 bases between. The CDR3 DNA follows: TGTGCCACCAGCATCCTACGGACTTCTTCGACTAGCACAGATACGCAGTATTTT. This translates into CATSILRTSSTSTDTQYF.

V is TRBV7-2 and J is TRBJ1-5, with a possible D match to TRBD1 (6 bases). Germline V CDR1 and CDR2: SGHTA, FQGNSA. The CDR3 is 15 residues long. V shed 1 base and J shed 4 bases, with 11 bases lying between them. The CDR3 nucleotides read TGTGCCAGCAGCTTAGGACAGGCCTTGAATCAGCCCCAGCATTTT. This encodes CASSLGQALNQPQHF.

The rearrangement uses TRBV19 and TRBJ1-4; D is ambiguous. CDR1 is LNHDA and CDR2 is SQIVND in the germline V gene (reference sequence). There are 16 residues in the CDR3. V was pared by 5 bases and J by 5 bases, with 18 bases between. The CDR3 is CASSLGNLLTNEKLFF. DNA for the CDR3: TGTGCCAGTAGTTTGGGCAATCTGCTAACCAATGAAAAACTGTTTTTT. The whole variable domain, remainder taken from reference TRBV19 and TRBJ1-4, is DGGITQSPKYLFRKEGQNVTLSCEQNLNHDAMYWYRQDPGQGLRLIYYSQIVNDFQKGDIAEGYSVSREKKESFPLTVTSAQKNPTAFYLCASSLGNLLTNEKLFFGSGTQLSVL.

J is TRBJ1-1 and V is TRBV7-2; 10 bases align to TRBD1. This CDR3 has 16 amino acids. CDR1 and CDR2 from the germline V gene are SGHTA and FQGNSA. Losses at the gene ends were 5 bases for V and 5 bases for J; bases not matched to a gene: 11. CDR3 DNA sequence: TGTGCCAGCAGCCTCCCCCTAGACAGGGGGCTTACTGAAGCTTTCTTT. As protein: CASSLPLDRGLTEAFF.

This clone was observed once. This sequence joins TRBV4-3 and TRBJ2-6; D may be TRBD1 (5 bases). CDR3 length: 17 residues. Germline loops: CDR1 LGHNA, CDR2 YSLEER. Deletions cut 0 bases from V and 0 bases from J, with 9 bases between. CDR3 in DNA: TGCGCCAGCAGCCAAGACAGGGCCTACTCTGGGGCCAACGTCCTGACTTTC. It specifies CASSQDRAYSGANVLTF.

The gene calls are TRBV5-8 and TRBJ2-5; D gene unclear. The germline gives CDR1 SGHTS, CDR2 YDEGEE. This CDR3 contains 14 residues. Between the trimmed V and J ends, which lost 1 base and 0 bases, there was a span of 7 bases. The CDR3, as DNA: TGTGCCAGCAGCTTGACACAGAACCAAGAGACCCAGTACTTC. Its translation is CASSLTQNQETQYF.

For the CDR3, the DNA is TGTGCCAGCAGTCATCGGACAGGGGGCGATGGCTACACCTTC. Protein: CASSHRTGGDGYTF. The V gene is TRBV28, the J gene TRBJ1-2, with TRBD1 matching over 11 bases. The J segment lost 6 bases and the V segment lost 5 bases, leaving 5 bases of the junction unmatched. From germline, CDR1 is MDHEN and CDR2 SYDVKM. The CDR3 has 14 residues.

This chain connects TRBV5-4 to TRBJ2-7; 7 bases agree with TRBD1. Germline V gene lookup returns CDR1 SGHNT and CDR2 YYREEE (reference sequence). The CDR3 has 17 residues. The V gene end was trimmed by 4 bases and the J gene end by 0 bases; junction bases not matched to a gene: 13. CDR3 amino acids: CASSPSTGVENSYEQYF. Written as DNA, the CDR3 is TGTGCCAGCAGCCCCTCTACAGGGGTAGAAAACTCCTACGAGCAGTACTTC.

V and J are TRBV7-2 and TRBJ2-7; TRBD2 is a possible D gene (6 bases). This CDR3 comprises 15 residues. Between the trimmed V and J ends, which lost 6 bases and 3 bases, there was a span of 18 bases. CDR1 SGHTA and CDR2 FQGNSA come from the germline V gene. CDR3 nucleotide sequence: TGTGCCAGCAGTCACTACCTAGCGATCCGCTACGAGCAGTACTTC. Its protein is CASSHYLAIRYEQYF. Variable domain in full (rest from reference TRBV7-2 and TRBJ2-7): GAGVSQSPSNKVTEKGKDVELRCDPISGHTALYWYRQSLGQGLEFLIYFQGNSAPDKSGLPSDRFSAERTGGSVSTLTIQRTQQEDSAVYLCASSHYLAIRYEQYFGPGTRLTVT.

The chain uses TRBV5-4 and TRBJ1-2; D remains unclear. The CDR3 is 13 residues long. Germline CDR1 SGHNT, CDR2 YYREEE (reference sequence). The ends were cut back, 0 bases at V and 2 bases at J, with 5 bases in the middle. The CDR3 loop reads CASSLVGNYGYTF. Written as DNA, the CDR3 is TGTGCCAGCAGCTTGGTCGGGAACTATGGCTACACCTTC.

The chain recombines TRBV6-5 with TRBJ2-3, with 10 bases fitting TRBD1. In germline, CDR1 is MNHEY, CDR2 SVGAGI. V was pared by 6 bases and J by 2 bases, with 5 bases of the junction left unmatched. The CDR3 covers 15 residues. The CDR3 sequence is CASRKGTGATDTQYF. For the CDR3, the DNA is TGTGCCAGCAGGAAGGGGACAGGGGCCACAGATACGCAGTATTTT.

J is TRBJ2-1 and V is TRBV11-3; 7 positions agree with TRBD2. CDR1 and CDR2 from the germline V gene are SGHNT and YENEEA. V was clipped by 5 bases and J by 3 bases; unmatched bases: 4. This CDR3 has 14 amino acids. The CDR3 nucleotides are TGTGCCAGCAGCCCGTCTAGCGGCTACAATGAGCAGTTCTTC. It is translated as CASSPSSGYNEQFF. The full variable domain, in which reference TRBV11-3 and TRBJ2-1 provide the parts outside the CDR3, is EAGVVQSPRYKIIEKKQPVAFWCNPISGHNTLYWYLQNLGQGPELLIRYENEEAVDDSQLPKDRFSAERLKGVDSTLKIQPAELGDSAVYLCASSPSSGYNEQFFGPGTRLTVL.

The chain recombines TRBV5-4 with TRBJ2-3; possibly TRBD2 for D (6 bases). Per germline, CDR1 SGHNT and CDR2 YYREEE (reference sequence). Deletions cut 1 base from V and 1 base from J, with 13 bases between. This CDR3 comprises 16 residues. The DNA of the CDR3 is TGTGCCAGCAGCTTGAGGGAGGACCCGGGCACAGATACGCAGTATTTT. Translating gives CASSLREDPGTDTQYF.

The chain employs TRBV7-3 and TRBJ1-3; possible D gene TRBD1, 5 bases. The length of the CDR3 is 13 residues. Germline CDR1 SGHTA, CDR2 FQGTGA. Deletions cut 8 bases from V and 4 bases from J, with 12 bases between. CDR3 nucleotide sequence: TGTGCCAGCTCCCCCTCAGGGGGAAACACCATATATTTT. Protein: CASSPSGGNTIYF.

This chain links TRBV2 with TRBJ1-5, with 7 bases fitting TRBD1. V shed 2 bases and J 6 bases; nucleotides not matched to a gene: 7. The CDR3 extends over 15 amino acids. Germline-derived CDR1 and CDR2 are SNHLY and FYNNEI. The CDR3 loop is CASSESRGQSQPQHF. Here the CDR3 DNA reads TGTGCCAGCAGTGAATCGAGGGGGCAGAGTCAGCCCCAGCATTTT.

The CDR3 loop is CASSFLERNGYTF. CDR3 DNA: TGTGCCAGCAGCTTTCTTGAGAGAAATGGCTACACCTTC. The gene calls are TRBV7-9 and TRBJ1-2; unclear D gene. From germline, CDR1 is SEHNR and CDR2 FQNEAQ (reference sequence). Trimming pared 3 bases from V and 6 bases from J, leaving 11 bases between. The CDR3 is made up of 13 amino acids.

The rearrangement links TRBV20-1 to TRBJ1-1; unclear D gene. Trimming cost V 6 bases and J 0 bases, with 5 bases left between them. Germline-derived CDR1 and CDR2 are DFQATT and SNEGSKA (reference sequence). This CDR3 is 11 amino acids long. The CDR3: CSANMNTEAFF. Here the CDR3 DNA reads TGCAGTGCAAATATGAACACTGAAGCTTTCTTT.

The chain has TRBV5-1 and TRBJ1-2; no clear D. The CDR3 extends over 12 amino acids. Germline lookup yields CDR1 SGHRS and CDR2 YFSETQ. Deletions cut 2 bases from V and 4 bases from J, with 6 bases between. CDR3 sequence reads: CASSFSSYGYTF. The DNA of the CDR3 is TGCGCCAGCAGCTTCTCCAGCTATGGCTACACCTTC.

The chain is built from TRBV6-6 and TRBJ2-7, with TRBD1 identical over 7 bases. The CDR3 has 15 amino acids. Germline V gene sequence: CDR1 MNHNY, CDR2 SVGAGI (reference sequence). J lost 2 bases, V lost 6 bases, and 10 bases had no gene match. For the CDR3, the DNA is TGTGCCAGCAGCGACAGGGAGCAGAGGACCTACGAGCAGTACTTC. Translating it yields CASSDREQRTYEQYF.

The rearrangement uses TRBV5-1 and TRBJ2-3; the match to TRBD2 covers 8 bases. CDR3 length: 15 residues. The germline CDR1 and CDR2 sequences are SGHRS and YFSETQ. V gave up 6 bases and J gave up 4 bases; unmatched junction bases: 10. In DNA, the CDR3 is TGCGCCAGCACCATTAGCGGGATTGTGCCAGATACGCAGTATTTT. Its protein product is CASTISGIVPDTQYF.

The rearrangement joins TRBV28 to TRBJ1-2; 7 bases line up with TRBD1. Germline loops: CDR1 MDHEN, CDR2 SYDVKM. The CDR3 runs 13 residues. The V and J ends lost 4 bases and 2 bases, in that order; junction bases with no gene match: 1. CDR3 sequence reads: CASSSGQNYGYTF. CDR3 in DNA: TGTGCCAGCAGTTCGGGACAGAACTATGGCTACACCTTC.